A single sample gave rise to the 3 T cell receptor beta chains below, sequenced in a study of shared clonotypes between healthy human individuals. Produced via immunoSEQ multiplex PCR; TCRdb's table is partial and in-frame only. Here the sample spans some 900,000 clones, approximately 76% being singletons. Sequenced material: memory CD4+ T cells sorted from blood. Subset denoted: CD45RA-negative fraction. These receptors came from a man aged 18 to 30 in good health.

The genes are TRBV18 and TRBJ2-5; 7 bases line up with TRBD1. With V trimmed by 6 bases and J by 4 bases, 5 bases remained unmatched. The CDR3 spans 13 residues. Germline CDR1 is KGHSH and CDR2 is LQKENI. Here the CDR3 DNA reads TGTGCCAGCTCTCAAGGACAGGCAGAGACCCAGTACTTC. This codes for CASSQGQAETQYF.

The chain combines TRBV14 with TRBJ2-7; D ambiguous. Trimming left V 4 bases short and J 2 bases short, with 18 bases between. Germline V gene lookup returns CDR1 SGHDN and CDR2 FVKESK. CDR3 size: 16 residues. The CDR3 DNA is TGTGCCAGCAGCCGTTCTGCCTTGCGGTGGCCCTACGAGCAGTACTTC. Its protein product is CASSRSALRWPYEQYF.

This clone was counted a few times. The rearrangement joins TRBV18 to TRBJ1-1; D gene ambiguous. The CDR3 is made up of 13 amino acids. The V and J ends lost 5 bases and 8 bases respectively, with 15 bases between them. CDR1 is KGHSH, CDR2 LQKENI, per germline. DNA of the CDR3: TGTGCCAGCTCAAGTCAGCGGTTCGTCGAAGCTTTCTTT. It codes for CASSSQRFVEAFF.